The clone carrying this TCR beta chain was picked up a small number of times. The target antigen is unknown. The data stem from a study of T cells in Graves' hyperthyroidism and ophthalmopathy. At the level of the study: Peripheral blood sampling occurred at initial diagnosis, before any treatment.

Authors of the study amplified TCR beta CDR3 regions from RNA transcripts. The HTBI primer set was used in a first-round RT-PCR of the TCR CDR3. TCRdb ran MiXCR on the multiplex PCR reads and lists one entry per CDR3 protein. The table has about 300,000 distinct CDR3 sequences, 15% to 20% seen once. The study, taken as a whole, reports: Most expanded thyroid clonotypes above 0.001 also appeared in blood.

This TCR was sampled from a man aged 50 or older with Graves' ophthalmopathy. What was sequenced was blood.

The DNA of the CDR3 is TGTGCCAGCAGTTACTCGCGACAGTTGTCCTACGAGCAGTACTTC. Encoded protein: CASSYSRQLSYEQYF. The chain combines TRBV6-5 with TRBJ2-7; the D gene is possibly TRBD1 (5 bases). CDR3 length equals 15 residues. Germline values: CDR1 MNHEY, CDR2 SVGAGI. Between the trimmed V and J ends, which lost 0 bases and 1 base, there was a span of 10 bases.